Listed below are T cell receptor beta chains from one sample, sequenced in a study of blood T cell repertoires in COVID-19. The data were produced by immunoSEQ multiplex PCR, yet TCRdb's version contains in-frame clones alone and is incomplete. The sample carries roughly 230,000 clones, around 86% recorded once. Sequences were obtained from PBMCs or T cells enriched from blood (not recorded which). The receptors were sampled from a man between 25 and 39 years old in a cohort exposed to, infected with or recovered from COVID-19 (not recorded which). The CDR3 runs from the conserved cysteine through the conserved F or W. The D gene is left open where the match is weak. For some rows the clone size is stated as once, few or many, or as a class when expanded; others skip it.

once	-	TRBV9	TRBJ2-2	CASSVGVGGAGELFF	TGTGCCAGCAGCGTAGGAGTGGGAGGAGCGGGGGAGCTGTTTTTT
-	-	TRBV28	TRBJ1-1	CASQVGGFEAFF	TGTGCCAGCCAAGTGGGAGGGTTTGAAGCTTTCTTT
-	-	TRBV5-5	TRBJ2-2	CASSLFYWFTGELFF	TGTGCCAGCAGCTTGTTCTATTGGTTCACCGGGGAGCTGTTTTTT
-	TRBD1	TRBV27	TRBJ1-2	CASSFFPTGRLYGYTF	TGTGCCAGCAGTTTCTTCCCGACAGGGAGGCTCTATGGCTACACCTTC
-	-	TRBV18	TRBJ2-3	CASSPGSSRPPTQYF	TGTGCCAGCTCACCTGGCTCCAGCAGGCCCCCTACGCAGTATTTT
-	TRBD1	TRBV15	TRBJ2-1	CATAPGGGNEQFF	TGTGCCACCGCTCCAGGGGGCGGGAATGAGCAGTTCTTC
-	-	TRBV7-9	TRBJ1-1	CASSLSQGGTEAFF	TGTGCCAGCAGCTTATCCCAGGGTGGGACTGAAGCTTTCTTT
-	TRBD2	TRBV7-6	TRBJ2-3	CASRRIAGISTDTQYF	TGTGCCAGCAGACGCATAGCGGGGATTAGCACAGATACGCAGTATTTT
-	-	TRBV12-3/TRBV12-4	TRBJ2-1	CASSWPGATAQFF	TGTGCCAGCAGTTGGCCAGGGGCGACAGCCCAGTTCTTC
-	-	TRBV15	TRBJ2-2	CATSRDPEGVDTGELFF	TGTGCCACCAGCAGAGATCCGGAGGGAGTGGACACCGGGGAGCTGTTTTTT
-	-	TRBV9	TRBJ2-2	CASSGQVANTGELFF	TGTGCCAGCAGCGGACAGGTCGCGAACACCGGGGAGCTGTTTTTT
-	TRBD2	TRBV5-1	TRBJ2-7	CASSFGVAGGPSEQYF	TGCGCCAGCAGCTTCGGGGTAGCGGGAGGGCCGAGTGAGCAGTACTTC
-	TRBD1	TRBV28	TRBJ2-7	CASRGQGYEQYF	TGTGCCTCTCGAGGACAGGGCTACGAGCAGTACTTC
-	-	TRBV19	TRBJ1-4	CASKSFGRAEYEKLFF	TGTGCCAGTAAATCCTTCGGCAGGGCGGAATATGAAAAACTGTTTTTT
once	TRBD2	TRBV6-2/TRBV6-3	TRBJ2-7	CASSSGGWSYEQYF	TGTGCCAGCAGTTCCGGGGGGTGGTCCTACGAGCAGTACTTC
few	TRBD1	TRBV24-1	TRBJ2-6	CATSDSTRGTGANVLTF	TGTGCCACCAGTGATTCAACCAGGGGGACCGGGGCCAACGTCCTGACTTTC
-	TRBD2	TRBV28	TRBJ2-7	CASSYLGLAGAGPGYEQYF	TGTGCCAGCAGTTATCTGGGACTAGCGGGAGCGGGTCCTGGGTACGAGCAGTACTTC
once	TRBD1	TRBV5-5	TRBJ1-2	CASSLSGTGDYGYTF	TGTGCCAGCAGCTTATCCGGTACAGGGGACTATGGCTACACCTTC
-	-	TRBV10-3	TRBJ2-4	CAISEQDFRAKNIQYF	TGTGCCATCAGTGAGCAGGACTTTAGAGCCAAAAACATTCAGTACTTC
-	TRBD1	TRBV3-1/TRBV3-2	TRBJ1-6	CASSQPSGQGSSYNSPLHF	TGTGCCAGCAGCCAACCTTCGGGACAGGGGAGCTCCTATAATTCACCCCTCCACTTT
-	TRBD1	TRBV24-1	TRBJ1-2	CATSDFASGTGSFYGYTF	TGTGCCACCAGTGATTTCGCTTCGGGGACAGGTTCGTTCTATGGCTACACCTTC
-	TRBD1	TRBV5-5	TRBJ1-2	CASRDRVNGYTF	TGTGCCAGCAGGGACAGGGTGAATGGCTACACCTTC
-	-	TRBV11-3	TRBJ2-1	CASSSGGSYNEQFF	TGTGCCAGCAGCTCCGGAGGTTCCTACAATGAGCAGTTCTTC
-	TRBD2	TRBV24-1	TRBJ2-7	CATSGTSGYEQYF	TGTGCCACCAGTGGTACTAGCGGGTACGAGCAGTACTTC
-	TRBD1	TRBV15	TRBJ1-6	CATSRSRQGGSPLHF	TGTGCCACCAGCAGATCCCGACAGGGTGGATCACCCCTCCACTTT
-	-	TRBV9	TRBJ1-1	CASSPQGLNTEAFF	TGTGCCAGCAGCCCTCAGGGATTGAACACTGAAGCTTTCTTT
-	-	TRBV24-1	TRBJ2-7	CATSTGYEQYF	TGTGCCACCAGCACAGGGTACGAGCAGTACTTC
-	TRBD2	TRBV5-4	TRBJ2-4	CASSSPGLGEDIQYF	TGTGCCAGCAGCTCCCCGGGACTAGGCGAGGACATTCAGTACTTC
-	-	TRBV27	TRBJ2-2	CASSRTANTGELFF	TGTGCCAGCAGTCGGACAGCGAACACCGGGGAGCTGTTTTTT
-	TRBD1	TRBV28	TRBJ1-4	CASSSTGDEKLFF	TGTGCCAGCAGTTCGACAGGGGACGAAAAACTGTTTTTT
-	-	TRBV19	TRBJ2-7	CASSIDRPYSEQYF	TGTGCCAGTAGTATAGATCGCCCTTACAGCGAGCAGTACTTC
-	-	TRBV29-1	TRBJ2-7	CSVGPGITYEQYF	TGCAGCGTTGGTCCAGGGATAACCTACGAGCAGTACTTC
few	TRBD1	TRBV11-2	TRBJ1-4	CASSHGTGNNEKLFF	TGTGCCAGCAGCCACGGGACAGGCAATAATGAAAAACTGTTTTTT
-	TRBD2	TRBV28	TRBJ2-4	CASSFVAPSGLRLAKNIQYF	TGTGCCAGCAGTTTTGTAGCCCCTAGCGGACTGAGACTAGCCAAAAACATTCAGTACTTC
few	TRBD1	TRBV19	TRBJ1-1	CASSITGQGATEAFF	TGTGCCAGTAGTATTACGGGACAGGGGGCGACTGAAGCTTTCTTT
once	TRBD2	TRBV9	TRBJ2-1	CASSVEGLGFVHEQFF	TGTGCCAGCAGCGTAGAGGGACTAGGTTTTGTTCATGAGCAGTTCTTC
-	TRBD1	TRBV19	TRBJ1-1	CASNLDRVATEAFF	TGTGCCAGTAACCTTGACAGGGTAGCGACTGAAGCTTTCTTT
-	-	TRBV6-5	TRBJ2-7	CASGLGRGSSYEQYF	TGTGCCAGCGGGTTGGGGCGTGGTTCGAGCTACGAGCAGTACTTC
-	-	TRBV10-2	TRBJ2-1	CASRQAEAYNEQFF	TGCGCCAGCAGACAAGCGGAAGCCTACAATGAGCAGTTCTTC
-	TRBD1	TRBV5-1	TRBJ1-1	CASSSQGDWGTEAFF	TGCGCCAGCAGCTCCCAGGGGGATTGGGGCACTGAAGCTTTCTTT
-	TRBD2	TRBV7-9	TRBJ2-1	CASSRLAGGLNEQFF	TGTGCCAGCAGCCGACTAGCGGGAGGTCTCAATGAGCAGTTCTTC
few	-	TRBV4-1	TRBJ1-2	CASSQVIILGGYTF	TGCGCCAGCAGCCAAGTAATCATCCTCGGTGGCTACACCTTC
-	-	TRBV6-5	TRBJ1-5	CASSYTQGSAQHF	TGTGCCAGCAGTTACACCCAGGGATCAGCCCAGCATTTT
-	TRBD1	TRBV5-1	TRBJ1-1	CASSLSRQGEAFF	TGCGCCAGCAGCCTATCACGACAGGGTGAAGCTTTCTTT
-	TRBD1	TRBV29-1	TRBJ1-3	CSVSQGGAGNTIYF	TGCAGCGTTTCTCAGGGGGGTGCTGGAAACACCATATATTTT
few	-	TRBV5-1	TRBJ2-7	CASSLGGHYEQYF	TGCGCCAGCAGCCTGGGGGGCCACTACGAGCAGTACTTC
-	TRBD2	TRBV5-5	TRBJ2-3	CASSLLAGGTDTQYF	TGTGCCAGCAGCTTATTAGCGGGAGGCACAGATACGCAGTATTTT
-	-	TRBV18	TRBJ1-1	CASYTESSTEAFF	TGTGCCAGCTACACGGAGAGCAGCACTGAAGCTTTCTTT
once	TRBD1	TRBV3-1/TRBV3-2	TRBJ1-2	CASSQDDRVRRLSGYTF	TGTGCCAGCAGCCAAGACGACAGGGTGCGGAGATTGAGTGGCTACACCTTC
-	-	TRBV3-1/TRBV3-2	TRBJ1-1	CASSYGTTVGRTEAFF	TGTGCCAGCAGCTACGGGACAACGGTGGGCCGCACTGAAGCTTTCTTT
-	-	TRBV10-3	TRBJ2-7	CATAQGAGYEQYF	TGTGCCACGGCACAGGGTGCGGGTTACGAGCAGTACTTC
-	-	TRBV20-1	TRBJ2-3	CSAPYTDTQYF	TGCAGTGCCCCTTACACAGATACGCAGTATTTT
-	TRBD2	TRBV7-9	TRBJ2-1	CASSRGLADYNEQFF	TGTGCCAGCAGCCGAGGACTAGCGGACTACAATGAGCAGTTCTTC
once	-	TRBV5-1	TRBJ1-3	CASSETGSGNTIYF	TGCGCCAGCAGCGAGACAGGCTCTGGAAACACCATATATTTT
-	TRBD1	TRBV6-1	TRBJ1-6	CASSEEIGTGGARSSPLHF	TGTGCCAGCAGTGAAGAAATAGGGACAGGGGGTGCAAGAAGCTCACCCCTCCACTTT
few	TRBD2	TRBV5-5	TRBJ2-1	CASSPWGRLAGGPHNEQFF	TGTGCCAGCAGCCCTTGGGGGAGACTAGCGGGAGGGCCCCACAATGAGCAGTTCTTC
-	TRBD1	TRBV28	TRBJ2-6	CASSLGTAAHSGANVLTF	TGTGCCAGCAGTCTCGGGACAGCCGCACACTCTGGGGCCAACGTCCTGACTTTC
-	-	TRBV13	TRBJ1-2	CASSPHSGSGQRTPYGYTF	TGTGCCAGCAGCCCCCACTCGGGAAGCGGACAGCGGACGCCTTATGGCTACACCTTC
once	-	TRBV24-1	TRBJ2-5	CATSHRDQETQYF	TGTGCCACCAGTCACCGGGACCAAGAGACCCAGTACTTC
-	TRBD1	TRBV28	TRBJ1-5	CASSYLTGPNQPQHF	TGTGCCAGCAGTTATTTGACAGGGCCTAATCAGCCCCAGCATTTT